Below, 20 T cell receptor beta chains from the same sample are listed, as sequenced in a study of breast tumors, draining lymph nodes, adjacent tissues. TCRdb reanalysed the multiplex PCR reads using MiXCR and keeps one entry per CDR3 protein. The table has roughly 260,000 distinct CDR3 sequences, around 30% seen once. The lymph nodes were axillary draining lymph nodes from breast cancer patients. The source material was axillary lymph node tissue. These receptors were collected from a female donor with breast cancer. Some clones in this sample may be carry-over from other donors' samples.

Ten or more counts support this clonotype. This sequence joins TRBV7-2 and TRBJ2-3; 14 nucleotides agree with TRBD2. In germline, CDR1 is SGHTA, CDR2 FQGNSA. With 5 bases clipped from V and 4 bases from J, the junction kept 8 bases outside the gene matches. The CDR3 runs to 17 residues. The CDR3 loop reads CASSRSTSGRGADTQYF. The CDR3 DNA reads TGTGCCAGCAGCCGATCGACTAGCGGGAGGGGGGCAGATACGCAGTATTTT.

This clonotype was counted ten times or more. The genes are TRBV7-8 and TRBJ2-6; D unresolved. The V end was cut by 2 bases, the J end by 0 bases, with 14 bases between. The length of the CDR3 is 18 residues. Germline CDR1 reads SGHVS; CDR2 reads FQNEAQ. The CDR3 coding sequence is TGTGCCAGCAGCTTACATCCCCGCCTCATCTCTGGGGCCAACGTCCTGACTTTC. This gives the protein CASSLHPRLISGANVLTF.

There are many counts of this clonotype. The chain links TRBV9 to TRBJ2-5, with D possibly being TRBD2 (5 bases). Germline-derived CDR1 and CDR2 are SGDLS and YYNGEE. The CDR3 is 15 residues long. Trimming took 0 bases from V and 2 from J, leaving 11 bases between them. CDR3 nucleotide sequence: TGTGCCAGCAGCGTAGACGCTAGCCAACAAGAGACCCAGTACTTC. Protein sequence: CASSVDASQQETQYF.

This clonotype came up a few times. Given a much more abundant clone one base away, this may be a read error. The DNA for the CDR3 is TGTGCCAGCAGTCACGACAATGAGCAGTTCTTC. Its protein product is CASSHDNEQFF. The genes are TRBV6-6 and TRBJ2-1; no reliable D call. V gave up 5 bases and J gave up 5 bases, with 4 bases separating them. This CDR3 comprises 11 residues. Germline V CDR1 and CDR2: MNHNY, SVGAGI (reference sequence).

Many counts were recorded for this clonotype. The chain joins TRBV19 to TRBJ2-7; 11 nucleotides align to TRBD1. V lost 8 bases, J lost 3 bases, and 3 bases stayed unmatched. This CDR3 is built from 13 residues. The germline CDR1 and CDR2 sequences are LNHDA and SQIVND (reference sequence). The CDR3 region has the DNA TGTGCCAGTCGGGACAGGGGGGTCTACGAGCAGTACTTC. As protein: CASRDRGVYEQYF.

The rearrangement links TRBV20-1 to TRBJ1-6; D call uncertain. Trimming removed 3 bases at V and 6 bases at J, with 9 bases between. The CDR3 is made up of 13 amino acids. Germline loops: CDR1 DFQATT, CDR2 SNEGSKA (reference sequence). The CDR3 coding sequence is TGCAGTGCTAGCGAGGCGGGTAATTCACCCCTCCACTTT. This encodes CSASEAGNSPLHF.

The chain has TRBV7-2 and TRBJ1-6, with D maybe TRBD1 (5 bases). Germline CDR1 and CDR2: SGHTA and FQGNSA. V was pared by 3 bases and J by 5 bases, with 5 bases between. This CDR3 has 13 residues. Written as DNA, the CDR3 is TGTGCCAGCAGCTTGGGACATAATTCACCCCTCCACTTT. Translation: CASSLGHNSPLHF.

V is TRBV18 and J is TRBJ1-1, with D possibly matching TRBD1 (5 bases). There are 14 residues in the CDR3. The germline V gene encodes CDR1 KGHSH and CDR2 LQKENI. V lost 2 bases and J 7 bases, leaving 14 bases between the germline ends. The CDR3 region has the DNA TGTGCCAGCTCACCAGAAGCGCGGGACTTTGAAGCTTTCTTT. This gives the protein CASSPEARDFEAFF.

On this clonotype: Just one base apart from a much larger clone, this may be a read error. CDR3 amino acids: CASSFWTPDGYYGHTF. In DNA form, the CDR3 reads TGTGCCAGCAGCTTCTGGACCCCGGACGGATACTATGGCCACACCTTC. The genes are TRBV7-6 and TRBJ1-2; the D is unclear. CDR1 and CDR2 from the germline V gene are SGHVS and FNYEAQ. The CDR3 spans 16 residues.

Note on this clonotype: A read error may explain this, as a much larger clone is one base away. The V gene is TRBV20-1, the J gene TRBJ2-1; the D call may be TRBD1 or TRBD2 (5 bases each). This CDR3 has 14 residues. CDR1 and CDR2 (germline): DFQATT, SNEGSKA (reference sequence). The CDR3 region is CSTSGGLLYNEQFF. The DNA for the CDR3 is TGCAGTACTAGTGGGGGTCTATTATACAATGAGCAGTTCTTC.

Worth noting for this clonotype: Given a much more abundant clone one base away, this may be a read error. The CDR3 loop reads CASGGGNTYNEQFF. CDR3 sequence (DNA): TGCGCCAGCGGTGGCGGGAACACCTACAATGAGCAGTTCTTC. The chain links TRBV5-1 to TRBJ2-1, with D possibly matching TRBD2 (6 bases). CDR3 length: 14 amino acids. V was pared by 7 bases and J by 2 bases, with 13 bases between. Germline assignment: CDR1 SGHRS and CDR2 YFSETQ. Looking up the rest from reference TRBV5-1 and TRBJ2-1 gives the full variable domain: KAGVTQTPRYLIKTRGQQVTLSCSPISGHRSVSWYQQTPGQGLQFLFEYFSETQRNKGNFPGRFSGRQFSNSRSEMNVSTLELGDSALYLCASGGGNTYNEQFFGPGTRLTVL.

This clonotype came up many times. The chain carries TRBV5-8 and TRBJ1-2; a possible D gene is TRBD1 (6 bases). Germline CDR1 SGHTS, CDR2 YDEGEE. V was clipped by 4 bases and J by 4 bases, with 17 bases between them. The CDR3 is made up of 15 amino acids. The CDR3 DNA reads TGTGCCAGCAGCCAAGACAGGCTCAACCTCTATGGCTACACCTTC. As protein: CASSQDRLNLYGYTF.

As concerns this clonotype: A read error may be the cause here, since a much bigger clone is one base away. V usage is TRBV12-3 or TRBV12-4 and J usage is TRBJ1-3; D is perhaps TRBD1 (5 bases). V dropped 6 bases and J dropped 8 bases, with 14 bases sitting between them. CDR3 length: 13 residues. The CDR3 DNA follows: TGTGCCAGCAGCAGCGACAGCAGGGACACCATATATTTT. Its translation: CASSSDSRDTIYF.

This clonotype was detected only a few times. This could be a read error, since a much larger clone is one nucleotide away. This chain connects TRBV11-3 to TRBJ2-1; TRBD2 might be the D (6 bases). Germline CDR1 reads SGHNT; CDR2 reads YENEEA. The CDR3 has 14 residues. V shed 6 bases and J shed 6 bases, with 15 bases lying between them. CDR3 region: CASRGTVEGNEQFF. In nucleotides, the CDR3 is TGTGCCAGCAGGGGGACTGTGGAGGGCAATGAGCAGTTCTTC.

This rearrangement joins TRBV5-1 to TRBJ2-2, with TRBD1 matching over 7 bases. Germline V gene data show CDR1 as SGHRS and CDR2 as YFSETQ. V shed 4 bases and J 11 bases; nucleotides not matched to a gene: 14. This CDR3 comprises 15 residues. CDR3 in amino acids: CASSARQGSYNELFF. CDR3 in DNA: TGCGCCAGCAGCGCAAGACAGGGATCCTACAATGAGCTGTTTTTT.

Turning to this clonotype: A much larger clonotype is one base distant, so this may be a read error. Likely a read error: the CDR3 ends without its conserved phenylalanine or tryptophan. The chain uses TRBV6-5 and TRBJ2-5, with a weak D call TRBD2 (5 bases). The V end was cut by 0 bases, the J end by 0 bases, with 11 bases between. The CDR3 loop spans 16 amino acids. Germline CDR1 is MNHEY and CDR2 is SVGAGI. As DNA, the CDR3 is TGTGCCAGCAGTTACTCTGGCGGGCCAAACCAAGAGACCCAGTACTCC. As protein: CASSYSGGPNQETQYS.

This clonotype was seen repeatedly, ten times or more. The rearrangement links TRBV19 to TRBJ2-1, with D maybe TRBD1 (5 bases). The length of the CDR3 is 13 residues. Germline CDR1 LNHDA, CDR2 SQIVND (reference sequence). V lost 3 bases to trimming and J lost 5 bases, with 8 bases between them. CDR3: CASSIDRNNEQFF. CDR3 in DNA: TGTGCCAGTAGTATTGACAGAAACAATGAGCAGTTCTTC.

This clonotype was seen repeatedly, ten times or more. The V call is TRBV5-1, the J call TRBJ2-2, with D perhaps matching TRBD2 (6 bases). Germline CDR1 and CDR2: SGHRS and YFSETQ. The CDR3 extends over 13 amino acids. Trimming stripped 5 bases from V and 4 bases from J, with 9 bases between. CDR3 loop: CASSISGTGELFF. The CDR3 DNA reads TGCGCCAGCAGTATTAGCGGCACCGGGGAGCTGTTTTTT.

On this clonotype: No conserved phenylalanine or tryptophan ends this CDR3, so it is likely a read error. The V gene is TRBV20-1, the J gene TRBJ2-5; D uncertain. The V end lost 3 bases, the J end lost 5 bases, and 13 bases lay between the germline ends. CDR1 is DFQATT, CDR2 SNEGSKA, per germline (reference sequence). The CDR3 is made up of 13 amino acids. Here the CDR3 reads CSASVLGMETQYS. The CDR3 nucleotides read TGCAGTGCTAGTGTTCTAGGAATGGAGACCCAGTACTCC.

Remarks on this clonotype: The junction differs from germline at one of its ends, possibly a read error. The chain combines TRBV20-1 with TRBJ1-6; D is uncertain. The V gene's germline CDR1 is DFQATT and CDR2 SNEGSKA (reference sequence). This CDR3 is built from 13 residues. The CDR3 sequence is CSAPLGSPSPLHF. CDR3 in DNA: TGCAGTGCTCCCCTGGGGAGTCCTTCACCCCTCCACTTC.